A single sample gave rise to the 30 T cell receptor beta chains below, sequenced in a study of metastatic and nonmetastatic thyroid tumors. Ahead of thyroid surgery, no patient had received treatment of any kind. TCRdb re-processed the PCR reads through MiXCR. The data hold about 23,000 clones, with more than 25% observed a single time. The material sequenced was tumor tissue. The receptor set was obtained from a female donor with papillary thyroid cancer or a benign thyroid nodule (not recorded which). Some clones in this sample may be carry-over from other donors' samples.

The CDR3 DNA reads as TGCAGTGCTAGACGAAATGGCTACACCTTC. This codes for CSARRNGYTF. The gene calls are TRBV20-1 and TRBJ1-2; D ambiguous. Germline CDR1 reads DFQATT; CDR2 reads SNEGSKA (reference sequence). The V end was cut by 2 bases, the J end by 6 bases, with 4 bases between. CDR3 length: 10 amino acids.

Ten or more counts support this clone. V gene TRBV2 combines with J gene TRBJ2-2, with D maybe TRBD2 (5 bases). V lost 7 bases and J lost 6, with 18 bases in between. Germline V gene lookup returns CDR1 SNHLY and CDR2 FYNNEI. This CDR3 is built from 15 residues. The CDR3 DNA reads as TGTGCCAGCACGGGCGGAGGTTTCTTGGCCGGGGAGCTGTTTTTT. It codes for CASTGGGFLAGELFF.

In its sample, this clone is medium-sized. The chain recombines TRBV20-1 with TRBJ1-1; 7 nucleotides line up with TRBD1. The V gene end was trimmed by 0 bases and the J gene end by 0 bases; junction bases not matched to a gene: 4. Germline CDR1 and CDR2: DFQATT and SNEGSKA (reference sequence). CDR3 length: 15 amino acids. The CDR3 DNA sequence: TGCAGTGCTAGAGAGCTCAGGGGGTTGAACACTGAAGCTTTCTTT. This translates into CSARELRGLNTEAFF.

This clone occurred many times. The CDR3 loop is CSARQGGNIQYF. The CDR3, as DNA: TGCAGTGCCCGACAGGGAGGAAACATTCAGTACTTC. The V and J genes are TRBV20-1 and TRBJ2-4, with D possibly being TRBD1 (7 bases). The CDR3 totals 12 residues. Germline CDR1 and CDR2: DFQATT and SNEGSKA (reference sequence). V gave up 6 bases and J gave up 6 bases, with 12 bases separating them.

This clone is medium-sized in the sample. The chain is built from TRBV19 and TRBJ2-5; D not resolved. CDR1 LNHDA and CDR2 SQIVND come from the germline V gene (reference sequence). V was trimmed by 7 bases and J by 5 bases, leaving 5 bases between them. The CDR3 spans 10 residues. CDR3: CASIVETQYF. The CDR3 DNA reads TGTGCCAGTATCGTGGAGACCCAGTACTTC.

In its sample, this clone ranks as medium-sized. The chain uses TRBV6-1 and TRBJ1-3; 9 bases are a match to TRBD1. Germline assignment: CDR1 MNHNS and CDR2 SASEGT. The J segment lost 3 bases and the V segment lost 6 bases, leaving 6 bases of the junction unmatched. CDR3 length equals 15 residues. Here the CDR3 DNA reads TGTGCCAGCAGCTTACAGGGGGCGCGTGGAAACACCATATATTTT. Protein sequence: CASSLQGARGNTIYF.

This clone was picked up many times. V and J are TRBV5-1 and TRBJ2-7, with D hard to call. Germline V lookup: CDR1 SGHRS, CDR2 YFSETQ. The CDR3 runs to 14 residues. The V gene lost 0 bases and the J gene lost 1 base, with 8 bases spanning the gap. CDR3 protein: CASSLVTDSYEQYF. In nucleotides, the CDR3 is TGCGCCAGCAGCTTGGTGACGGATTCCTACGAGCAGTACTTC.

The chain carries TRBV7-9 and TRBJ2-3; 7 bases line up with TRBD1. J gave up 6 bases and V 7 bases, and 10 bases lay outside the gene matches. The CDR3 is 14 amino acids. Germline CDR1 SEHNR, CDR2 FQNEAQ (reference sequence). The CDR3 DNA is TGTGCCAGCACCCCATCAACAGGGGCGGATACGCAGTATTTT. Translation gives CASTPSTGADTQYF.

The chain is built from TRBV11-2 and TRBJ2-5; a weak D match, TRBD2 (5 bases). The V gene lost 3 bases and the J gene lost 7 bases, with 15 bases spanning the gap. The CDR3 extends over 14 amino acids. Germline CDR1 and CDR2: SGHAT and FQNNGV. Here the CDR3 reads CASSLSEPAGTQYF. In DNA, the CDR3 is TGTGCCAGCAGCTTGTCGGAACCTGCGGGGACCCAGTACTTC.

This clone was counted at least ten times. This chain uses TRBV9 with TRBJ1-2; tentative D call: TRBD1 (5 bases). CDR1 is SGDLS, CDR2 YYNGEE, per germline. Trimming removed 4 bases at V and 4 bases at J, with 11 bases between. This CDR3 contains 13 residues. DNA for the CDR3: TGTGCCAGCAGCACAAAAAGGGGCTATGGCTACACCTTC. This translates into CASSTKRGYGYTF.

A few counts support this clone. This may come from a read error, since a much larger clone is one base off. The CDR3 reads CATGTYQETQYF. The CDR3 region has the DNA TGTGCCACGGGGACGTACCAAGAGACCCAGTACTTC. The chain employs TRBV10-3 and TRBJ2-5; D is perhaps TRBD1 or TRBD2 (5 bases each). Trimming took 10 bases from V and 0 from J, leaving 9 bases between them. This CDR3 comprises 12 residues. Per germline, CDR1 ENHRY and CDR2 SYGVKD.

The sample holds a few counts of this clone. The V call is TRBV12-3 or TRBV12-4, the J call TRBJ2-1; 7 positions agree with TRBD2. After removal of 7 bases from V and 7 bases from J, the junction contained 7 bases not matched to a gene. This CDR3 is built from 13 residues. The CDR3 reads CASIFWRGNEQFF. CDR3 bases: TGTGCCAGCATTTTCTGGCGGGGGAATGAGCAGTTCTTC.

This clone was recorded at least ten times. This may arise from a read error, as a much more abundant clone is one base away. The conserved phenylalanine or tryptophan normally closing the CDR3 is absent here, so this likely arose from a read error. The chain joins TRBV5-1 to TRBJ2-2; 8 nucleotides line up with TRBD1. Losses at the gene ends were 0 bases for V and 1 base for J; bases not matched to a gene: 8. The V gene's germline CDR1 is SGHRS and CDR2 YFSETQ. This CDR3 is built from 18 residues. CDR3 in DNA: TGCGCCAGCAGCTTGGAGGGCCGACAGGGGCTGAACACCGGGGAGCTGTTTTCT. Translating it yields CASSLEGRQGLNTGELFS.

Ten or more counts support this clone. The chain recombines TRBV6-2 or TRBV6-3 with TRBJ2-5; perhaps D is TRBD1 or TRBD2 (6 bases each). This CDR3 is 14 amino acids long. CDR1 MNHEY and CDR2 SVGEGT come from the germline V gene. V lost 8 bases to trimming and J lost 5 bases, with 18 bases between them. The CDR3 DNA reads TGTGCCAGCTTGTCGGGGGCCGTTGAGGAGACCCAGTACTTC. Its protein product is CASLSGAVEETQYF.

This clone was seen ten or more times. The rearrangement joins TRBV6-1 to TRBJ2-1; D remains ambiguous. From germline, CDR1 is MNHNS and CDR2 SASEGT. Trimming stripped 4 bases from V and 7 bases from J, with 11 bases between. This CDR3 region has 13 residues. The CDR3 DNA reads TGTGCCAGCAGTGTTTCAGGCCCTAATGAGCAGTTCTTC. It specifies CASSVSGPNEQFF.

The sample holds many counts of this clone. The genes are TRBV2 and TRBJ2-1, with D maybe TRBD2 (6 bases). V gave up 0 bases and J gave up 0 bases, with 9 bases separating them. The CDR3 has 16 amino acids. Per the germline V gene, CDR1 is SNHLY and CDR2 is FYNNEI. The CDR3 reads CASSEAQGGSYNEQFF. The CDR3 nucleotides read TGTGCCAGCAGTGAAGCGCAGGGAGGCTCCTACAATGAGCAGTTCTTC.

By share, this clone counts as medium-sized. This chain joins TRBV7-9 and TRBJ2-1; D gene unclear. The germline CDR1 and CDR2 sequences are SEHNR and FQNEAQ (reference sequence). CDR3 length equals 12 residues. V was trimmed by 2 bases and J by 8 bases, leaving 7 bases between them. The CDR3: CASSLPGYEQFF. CDR3 DNA: TGTGCCAGCAGCTTACCCGGGTATGAGCAGTTCTTC.

In regard to this clone: A much more abundant neighbour one base away suggests this may be a read error. V gene TRBV20-1 combines with J gene TRBJ1-1, with D perhaps TRBD1 (6 bases). Germline V gene lookup returns CDR1 DFQATT and CDR2 SNEGSKA (reference sequence). There are 13 residues in the CDR3. V lost 2 bases to trimming and J lost 4 bases, with 11 bases between them. CDR3 sequence reads: CSARQGSATEAFF. In nucleotides, the CDR3 is TGCAGTGCTAGACAGGGGTCCGCCACTGAAGCTTTCTTT.

This clone was counted ten times or more. The junction shows a germline mismatch at one end, possibly a read error. The chain employs TRBV20-1 and TRBJ1-3, with D maybe TRBD1 (5 bases). There are 13 residues in the CDR3. Germline CDR1 DFQATT, CDR2 SNEGSKA (reference sequence). CDR3: CSAQDSHGNAIYF. CDR3 nucleotides: TGCAGTGCTCAAGACAGCCATGGAAACGCCATATATTTT.

This clone showed up just once. One junction end disagrees with the germline gene, perhaps due to a read error. This same CDR3 is encoded by further DNA sequences in the sample. The chain carries TRBV6-2 or TRBV6-3 and TRBJ2-2, with 11 positions matching TRBD1. Looked up from germline, CDR1 is MNHEY and CDR2 is SVGEGT. The CDR3 extends over 20 amino acids. The CDR3 sequence is CASSPTPGTGGRPNTGELFF. As DNA, the CDR3 is TGTGCCAGCAGTCCTACTCCCGGGACAGGGGGAAGGCCGAACACCGGTGAGCTGTTTTTT.

This clone was recorded many times. Additional DNA sequences in this sample encode the identical CDR3. The V gene is TRBV10-3, the J gene TRBJ2-5; TRBD2 agrees at 7 bases. This CDR3 has 13 amino acids. The V gene end was trimmed by 8 bases and the J gene end by 1 base; junction bases not matched to a gene: 4. CDR1 is ENHRY, CDR2 SYGVKD, per germline. The CDR3 nucleotides are TGTGCCATCGCAGGCGGGGGCCAAGAGACCCAGTACTTC. Translation gives CAIAGGGQETQYF.

This clone was seen repeatedly, ten times or more. The V gene is TRBV6-1, the J gene TRBJ2-7; 13 bases agree with TRBD2. Germline V CDR1 and CDR2: MNHNS, SASEGT. J gave up 3 bases and V 6 bases, and 5 bases lay outside the gene matches. The CDR3 spans 15 residues. The chain's CDR3 is CASRVRLAGGYEQYF. The CDR3, as DNA: TGTGCCAGCAGGGTCAGACTAGCGGGGGGCTACGAGCAGTACTTC.

This clone was found many times. The rearrangement uses TRBV2 and TRBJ1-2; D gene ambiguous. Germline CDR1 is SNHLY and CDR2 is FYNNEI. There are 13 residues in the CDR3. Trimming removed 7 bases at V and 4 bases at J, with 13 bases between. The CDR3 spells CASTNWGTYGYTF. In DNA, the CDR3 is TGTGCCAGCACCAACTGGGGAACCTATGGCTACACCTTC.

Concerning this clone itself: A junction boundary mismatches the germline segment, possibly from a read error. V gene TRBV2 combines with J gene TRBJ1-3; TRBD1 is a possible D gene (5 bases). Looked up from germline, CDR1 is SNHLY and CDR2 is FYNNEI. CDR3 length: 14 residues. The DNA for the CDR3 is TGTGCCAGCAAGACGGGGGACTCTGTAAACACCATATATTTT. Translated, it gives CASKTGDSVNTIYF.

This clone was recorded many times. The V call is TRBV5-4, the J call TRBJ1-6; a weak D match, TRBD1 (6 bases). Germline-derived CDR1 and CDR2 are SGHNT and YYREEE (reference sequence). V was trimmed by 9 bases and J by 5 bases, leaving 12 bases between them. The CDR3 is made up of 13 amino acids. The DNA of the CDR3 is TGTGCCACCAGACAGGACGATAATTCACCCCTCCACTTT. Its protein product is CATRQDDNSPLHF.

Concerning this clone: Mismatch with germline at one junction end may stem from a read error. The chain carries TRBV9 and TRBJ2-7; 8 positions agree with TRBD1. Germline V CDR1 and CDR2: SGDLS, YYNGEE. The CDR3 spans 15 residues. Written as DNA, the CDR3 is TGTGCCATCAGCGTAACGGGACAGGTATTCTACGAGCAGTACTTC. It is translated as CAISVTGQVFYEQYF.

This clone was picked up many times. The rearrangement uses TRBV5-1 and TRBJ1-1; D is undetermined. Germline V gives CDR1 SGHRS, CDR2 YFSETQ. The CDR3 runs 13 residues. Trimming stripped 4 bases from V and 3 bases from J, with 10 bases between. CDR3 amino acids: CASSLRSDTEAFF. As DNA, the CDR3 is TGCGCCAGCAGCCTCCGGTCGGACACTGAAGCTTTCTTT.

This clone showed up many times. The rearrangement uses TRBV12-5 and TRBJ1-2; no clear D gene. There are 13 residues in the CDR3. V lost 8 bases and J 0 bases, leaving 10 bases between the germline ends. The V gene's germline CDR1 is LGHNT and CDR2 FRNRAP. The CDR3 bases are TGTGCTAGTTCCCTGCAGACTAACTATGGCTACACCTTC. It yields the protein CASSLQTNYGYTF.

This rearrangement joins TRBV12-5 to TRBJ2-3; possibly TRBD2 for D (5 bases). The germline V gene encodes CDR1 LGHNT and CDR2 FRNRAP. The CDR3 contains 15 residues. Trimming stripped 6 bases from V and 5 bases from J, with 18 bases between. CDR3 in DNA: TGTGCTAGTGGCCAGGCGGGTGGGCTGAAAGATACGCAGTATTTT. Translation gives CASGQAGGLKDTQYF.

CDR3 sequence reads: CASSLVWGQGSYEQYF. CDR3 nucleotide sequence: TGTGCCAGCAGCTTAGTCTGGGGACAGGGTTCCTACGAGCAGTACTTC. The J gene is TRBJ2-7, the V gene TRBV11-2; 9 nucleotides match TRBD1. The CDR3 contains 16 residues. Germline values: CDR1 SGHAT, CDR2 FQNNGV. V gave up 1 base and J gave up 1 base; unmatched junction bases: 5. The full variable domain, its missing parts supplied by reference TRBV11-2 and TRBJ2-7, is EAGVAQSPRYKIIEKRQSVAFWCNPISGHATLYWYQQILGQGPKLLIQFQNNGVVDDSQLPKDRFSAERLKGVDSTLKIQPAKLEDSAVYLCASSLVWGQGSYEQYFGPGTRLTVT.